These T cell receptor beta chains were read from a single sample in a study of beta chain features in type 1 diabetes. Measured with immunoSEQ multiplex PCR; TCRdb has only the in-frame clones, and not every one. The sample holds under 450,000 clones; roughly 16% are singletons and the top ten take approximately 0.019%. Sequenced material: naive CD4+ T cells from blood. The receptors shown here come from a woman aged 18-35 years in good health. The CDR3 runs from the conserved cysteine through the conserved F or W. The D gene is left open where the match is weak. Clone size, where shown, is once, few, many, or a class for clones that have expanded.

clone size,D gene,CDR3 length,J gene,V gene,CDR3 DNA,CDR3 protein
few,-,13,TRBJ2-7,TRBV7-2,TGTGCCAGCACACGGACTTCCTCCTACGAGCAGTACTTC,CASTRTSSYEQYF
-,-,14,TRBJ2-1,TRBV7-9,TGTGCCAGCAGCTTATACGGGATTCTACATGAGCAGTTCTTC,CASSLYGILHEQFF
-,-,13,TRBJ2-5,TRBV2,TGTGCCAGCCTGAAAACCGGAGAAGAGACCCAGTACTTC,CASLKTGEETQYF
few,-,16,TRBJ2-1,TRBV18,TGTGCCAGCTCACCACCAGGGCGTGTGGCAGGGAATGAGCAGTTCTTC,CASSPPGRVAGNEQFF
few,-,13,TRBJ1-2,TRBV16,TGTGCCAGCAGCCAGGGAGGTAACTATGGCTACACCTTC,CASSQGGNYGYTF
few,TRBD1,13,TRBJ1-2,TRBV7-9,TGTGCCAGCAGCCGTCCGACAGGGGACGGCTACACCTTC,CASSRPTGDGYTF
few,TRBD2,14,TRBJ2-1,TRBV30,TGTGCCTGGAGTAGCGGGAGCTCCTACAATGAGCAGTTCTTC,CAWSSGSSYNEQFF
few,-,14,TRBJ2-2,TRBV5-4,TGTGCCAGCAGCCCGACTCAGATCATCGGGGAGCTGTTTTTT,CASSPTQIIGELFF
few,TRBD2,19,TRBJ2-1,TRBV27,TGTGCCAGCAGTTCCCCTCCCGGGACTAGCGGGAGGACCTACAATGAGCAGTTCTTC,CASSSPPGTSGRTYNEQFF
-,-,15,TRBJ2-5,TRBV5-1,TGCGCCAGCAGCGTCGCGCGGGGCCGGCAAGAGACCCAGTACTTC,CASSVARGRQETQYF
-,-,15,TRBJ2-2,TRBV28,TGTGCCAGCACCGTATTTCCCGCGAACACCGGGGAGCTGTTTTTT,CASTVFPANTGELFF
-,-,13,TRBJ1-4,TRBV29-1,TGCAGCGTTGGAAGTCAGTTATCCGAAAAACTGTTTTTT,CSVGSQLSEKLFF
few,TRBD1,11,TRBJ1-1,TRBV29-1,TGCAGCGTCCCCGCGGGACAGAAAGCTTTCTTT,CSVPAGQKAFF
few,-,14,TRBJ2-3,TRBV2,TGTGCCAGCAGTGAAAGAAGCGGCACAGATACGCAGTATTTT,CASSERSGTDTQYF
-,TRBD1,12,TRBJ1-1,TRBV29-1,TGCAGCGCCCAACAGGGGGCCCTCGGAGCTTTCTTT,CSAQQGALGAFF
-,TRBD1,15,TRBJ2-7,TRBV2,TGTGCCAGCAGCGTAGGGACAGGGGATTACTACGAGCAGTACTTC,CASSVGTGDYYEQYF
few,TRBD2,18,TRBJ2-4,TRBV5-1,TGCGCCAGCAGCTTGGAGTACGTTGCGGGAGCGGGCAAAAACATTCAGTACTTC,CASSLEYVAGAGKNIQYF
-,TRBD2,17,TRBJ2-3,TRBV7-2,TGTGCCAGCAGCTCTCTACGACTAGCGGGGCCTCAGAATACGCAGTATTTT,CASSSLRLAGPQNTQYF
-,TRBD2,13,TRBJ2-1,TRBV29-1,TGCAGCGTTCAAAAGCGGGAGGGGCATGAGCAGTTCTTC,CSVQKREGHEQFF
-,TRBD1,14,TRBJ2-7,TRBV4-1,TGCGCCAGCAGCCAGACAGGGATAACCTACGAGCAGTACTTC,CASSQTGITYEQYF
few,-,14,TRBJ1-2,TRBV30,TGTGCCTGGAGTGGGACAAAGCGTAACTATGGCTACACCTTC,CAWSGTKRNYGYTF
-,-,14,TRBJ2-5,TRBV6-5,TGTGCCAGCAATGCGGGCGGAATCTCTGAGACCCAGTACTTC,CASNAGGISETQYF
-,-,15,TRBJ2-3,TRBV19,TGTGCCAGTAGTATAGCCGGGGTGAAGTCAGATACGCAGTATTTT,CASSIAGVKSDTQYF
-,-,15,TRBJ2-3,TRBV27,TGTGCCAGCAGTCCCCGGGACTTCCAAGCAAATACGCAGTATTTT,CASSPRDFQANTQYF
few,-,11,TRBJ2-7,TRBV20-1,TGCAGTGCTATTACAACATACGAGCAGTACTTC,CSAITTYEQYF
few,-,13,TRBJ2-7,TRBV28,TGTGCCAGCAGGGTCGGCGGCCGCTACGAGCAGTACTTC,CASRVGGRYEQYF
-,-,15,TRBJ1-1,TRBV9,TGTGCCAGCAGCGTTACAGGGTTAAGGGACACTGAAGCTTTCTTT,CASSVTGLRDTEAFF
-,TRBD2,17,TRBJ2-7,TRBV15,TGTGCCACCAGCGGATCACACGGGGCGGGAGTGCTAGGCGAGCAGTACTTC,CATSGSHGAGVLGEQYF
-,-,16,TRBJ2-3,TRBV28,TGTGCCAGCAGTTTGACTGGAGCGGTAGCGGCAGATACGCAGTATTTT,CASSLTGAVAADTQYF
few,-,15,TRBJ1-1,TRBV7-9,TGTGCCAGCAGCTTAGCGCCCAGAGGTAACACTGAAGCTTTCTTT,CASSLAPRGNTEAFF
-,TRBD2,18,TRBJ2-7,TRBV9,TGTGCCAGCAGCCCAATAGGGACTAGCGGGAGGACTACCTACGAGCAGTACTTC,CASSPIGTSGRTTYEQYF
-,TRBD1,16,TRBJ2-2,TRBV4-3,TGCGCCAGCAGCCAAGCACAGGGGGCGAACACCGGGGAGCTGTTTTTT,CASSQAQGANTGELFF
-,TRBD2,17,TRBJ2-3,TRBV5-1,TGCGCCAGCACAACGGAAGGGACTAGCGGGAGTACAGATACGCAGTATTTT,CASTTEGTSGSTDTQYF
-,-,14,TRBJ2-7,TRBV5-6,TGTGCCAGCAGCTTGAGGCGGCTTCCCCACGAGCAGTACTTC,CASSLRRLPHEQYF
-,TRBD2,14,TRBJ2-3,TRBV2,TGTGCCGGCGCGACTAGCGGGAGACCAGATACGCAGTATTTT,CAGATSGRPDTQYF
-,-,15,TRBJ2-7,TRBV30,TGTGCCTGGAGTTTAGGAGTTGGCCGCTCCTACGAGCAGTACTTC,CAWSLGVGRSYEQYF
-,TRBD2,16,TRBJ2-5,TRBV5-4,TGTGCCAGCAGCTTGGGAGTTCCTAGCGGAAAAGAGACCCAGTACTTC,CASSLGVPSGKETQYF
-,-,12,TRBJ2-3,TRBV28,TGTGCCAGCAGTTCTCGCACAGATACGCAGTATTTT,CASSSRTDTQYF
-,-,14,TRBJ2-7,TRBV5-6,TGTGCCAGCAGCTTCTTCCATCAGTCGCCCGAGCAGTACTTC,CASSFFHQSPEQYF
few,TRBD2,13,TRBJ2-3,TRBV29-1,TGCAGCGTTGAGGCTAGCGGGAGTAATACGCAGTATTTT,CSVEASGSNTQYF
-,TRBD2,12,TRBJ2-5,TRBV6-1,TGTGCCAGCAGTACTAGCGGAGAGACCCAGTACTTC,CASSTSGETQYF
few,TRBD2,14,TRBJ2-1,TRBV30,TGTGCCTGGAGTGTACGAGCGGGGTACAATGAGCAGTTCTTC,CAWSVRAGYNEQFF
few,-,15,TRBJ1-4,TRBV30,TGTGCCTGGAACGCGGGCCCCAGGACTAATGAAAAACTGTTTTTT,CAWNAGPRTNEKLFF
-,-,13,TRBJ1-2,TRBV7-9,TGTGCCAGCAGCAGGACGGACGGGGGAGGCTACACCTTC,CASSRTDGGGYTF
-,TRBD1,13,TRBJ2-7,TRBV6-5,TGTGCCAGCCGACGACAGGGTCACTACGAGCAGTACTTC,CASRRQGHYEQYF
few,-,18,TRBJ2-2,TRBV5-1,TGCGCCAGCAGCTTGAAGGAGGCGGCAGGGGCGTTCACCGGGGAGCTGTTTTTT,CASSLKEAAGAFTGELFF
few,TRBD2,15,TRBJ2-1,TRBV2,TGTGCCAGCAGTGGACTAGCGGGAGGGCGCGGTGAGCAGTTCTTC,CASSGLAGGRGEQFF
few,TRBD1,16,TRBJ1-2,TRBV30,TGTGCCGGACGGCCGGGACAGGGGCTCTCCAACTATGGCTACACCTTC,CAGRPGQGLSNYGYTF